This TCR beta chain was obtained from a study of a mutant IDH1 vaccine in newly diagnosed glioma. Study information: Every participant had undergone radiotherapy, temozolomide, or both before, and most underwent both.

Time point in this sample: week 11, during vaccination. Mutant IDH1 20-mer peptide, at 300 ug, made up each vaccine dose, with topical imiquimod. Donor tumors were new WHO grade 3 or 4 IDH1-mutant, ATRX-lost astrocytomas. In germline, CDR1 is SNHLY, CDR2 FYNNEI. The CDR3 runs 16 residues. V was trimmed by 3 bases and J by 1 base, leaving 15 bases between them. Comment on this clone: Its target is not known.

Assay used: immunoSEQ multiplex PCR; TCRdb lists only in-frame clones, some missing. Seen here are more than 50,000 clones, over 75% observed once, and the top ten hold 1.9%. The input for sequencing was PBMCs, taken from a glioma patient whose treatment included an IDH1 peptide vaccine. The chain combines TRBV2 with TRBJ1-1; TRBD1 is a possible D gene (5 bases). The TCR sequence derives from a man aged 40-55 years with glioma. CDR3 protein: CASSDRNGGGNTEAFF. The CDR3 DNA follows: TGTGCCAGCAGTGATCGGAATGGGGGGGGGAACACTGAAGCTTTCTTT.